A single sample gave rise to the 27 T cell receptor beta chains below, sequenced in a study of Ad26.COV2.S vaccination and SARS-CoV-2 variants. Sequenced by immunoSEQ multiplex PCR; TCRdb stores in-frame clones only, minus some. The table lists 290,000 or so clones, around 87% of them singletons. Specified treatment: about 20 received Ad26.COV2.S at low or high dose, single or two shots; 5 received placebo; per-sample allocation not given. The study sampled participants on day 63 after the first vaccine or placebo injection. The source material was peripheral blood, sampled in a trial of Ad26.COV2.S vaccine versus placebo. All receptors derive from a person aged 18-65 years who received the Ad26.COV2.S COVID-19 vaccine or a placebo.

The chain employs TRBV6-5 and TRBJ1-5; 9 bases map to TRBD1. The junction had 6 bases not matched to a gene; V was cut back by 7 bases and J by 5 bases. The CDR3 sequence is 14 residues long. Germline CDR1 and CDR2: MNHEY and SVGAGI. CDR3 in DNA: TGTGCCAGCAAGCAGACAGGGGGGTATCAGCCCCAGCATTTT. Encoded protein: CASKQTGGYQPQHF.

The chain couples TRBV25-1 to TRBJ1-2; D gene ambiguous. Germline CDR1 is MGHDK and CDR2 is SYGVNS. This CDR3 has 13 amino acids. Trimming cost V 6 bases and J 4 bases, with 12 bases left between them. For the CDR3, the DNA is TGTGCCAGCAGCCCTGTGGAGACCTATGGCTACACCTTC. It translates to CASSPVETYGYTF.

On this clone: Mismatch with germline at one junction end may stem from a read error. The chain links TRBV9 to TRBJ1-2, with D unclear. CDR1 and CDR2 from the germline V gene are SGDLS and YYNGEE. This CDR3 region has 14 residues. CDR3 bases: TGTGCCAGCAGCGAGGACGGGAGAACCTATGACTACACCTTC. Translated: CASSEDGRTYDYTF.

This clone turned up a few times. The chain recombines TRBV29-1 with TRBJ2-5; 12 nucleotides align to TRBD2. Unmatched junction bases numbered 5, after V lost 8 bases and J lost 1 base. Germline CDR1 SQVTM, CDR2 ANQGSEA. The CDR3 has 14 amino acids. CDR3 amino acids: CSTGGLAGQETQYF. The CDR3 nucleotides read TGCAGCACAGGGGGACTAGCGGGCCAAGAGACCCAGTACTTC.

The chain is built from TRBV3-1 (or the pseudogene TRBV3-2) and TRBJ1-2; 7 bases are a match to TRBD1. V lost 2 bases and J lost 4; bases outside the gene matches: 4. This CDR3 comprises 14 residues. In germline, CDR1 is LGHDT, CDR2 YNNKEL (reference sequence). CDR3 amino acids: CASSQPGQIYGYTF. In DNA form, the CDR3 reads TGTGCCAGCAGCCAACCGGGACAGATCTATGGCTACACCTTC.

The chain has TRBV29-1 and TRBJ2-4; a possible D gene is TRBD1 (5 bases). The ends were cut back, 4 bases at V and 0 bases at J, with 10 bases in the middle. Germline-derived CDR1 and CDR2 are SQVTM and ANQGSEA. The CDR3 has 14 residues. The CDR3 region has the DNA TGCAGCGTTGTGGGGCAACTAGCCAAAAACATTCAGTACTTC. Translated: CSVVGQLAKNIQYF.

This clone was recorded only once. The gene calls are TRBV7-7 and TRBJ2-1; TRBD2 matches 9 bases. V shed 5 bases, J shed 6 bases, and the junction held 8 bases outside the gene matches. The CDR3 length is 15 residues. Germline lookup yields CDR1 SSHAT and CDR2 FNYEAQ (reference sequence). The CDR3 here is CASSQGLAASNEQFF. CDR3 nucleotide sequence: TGTGCCAGCAGCCAGGGACTAGCTGCCTCCAATGAGCAGTTCTTC.

The count of this clone is one. The rearrangement links TRBV5-1 to TRBJ1-2; unclear D gene. Germline V CDR1 and CDR2: SGHRS, YFSETQ. The V and J ends lost 4 bases and 10 bases respectively, with 20 bases between them. The CDR3 is made up of 14 amino acids. CDR3: CASSQGGPRNDYTF. The CDR3, as DNA: TGCGCCAGCAGCCAAGGCGGGCCGCGCAATGACTACACCTTC.

The rearrangement links TRBV6-5 to TRBJ2-6; D unresolved. Trimming left V 8 bases short and J 1 base short, with 6 bases between. Germline V CDR1 and CDR2: MNHEY, SVGAGI. This CDR3 region has 13 residues. CDR3 in DNA: TGTGCCAGCCGCGAATCTGGGGCCAACGTCCTGACTTTC. Protein product: CASRESGANVLTF.

V gene TRBV5-4 combines with J gene TRBJ2-7; 12 bases align to TRBD2. This CDR3 has 16 amino acids. Losses at the gene ends were 4 bases for V and 4 bases for J; bases not matched to a gene: 9. CDR1 is SGHNT and CDR2 is YYREEE in the germline V gene (reference sequence). The CDR3 reads CASSAATSGRRYEQYF. DNA for the CDR3: TGTGCCAGCAGCGCAGCGACTAGCGGGAGAAGGTACGAGCAGTACTTC. The entire variable domain, with the rest obtained from reference TRBV5-4 and TRBJ2-7, is as follows: ETGVTQSPTHLIKTRGQQVTLRCSSQSGHNTVSWYQQALGQGPQFIFQYYREEENGRGNFPPRFSGLQFPNYSSELNVNALELDDSALYLCASSAATSGRRYEQYFGPGTRLTVT.

The rearrangement links TRBV19 to TRBJ2-7, with D perhaps assigned TRBD1 or TRBD2 (5 bases each). V was shortened by 4 bases and J by 2 bases, with 15 bases between the two germline ends. Germline assignment: CDR1 LNHDA and CDR2 SQIVND (reference sequence). The CDR3 loop spans 15 amino acids. In DNA form, the CDR3 reads TGTGCCAGTAGTAAGGCCGGGGACGGTACCTACGAGCAGTACTTC. Translated, it gives CASSKAGDGTYEQYF.

The genes are TRBV19 and TRBJ1-2; TRBD1 matches 9 bases. The V segment lost 7 bases and the J segment 3 bases; nucleotides outside the gene matches: 12. This CDR3 has 16 residues. The germline CDR1 and CDR2 sequences are LNHDA and SQIVND (reference sequence). The CDR3 spells CASMNFPGQGHYGYTF. DNA for the CDR3: TGTGCCAGTATGAATTTTCCGGGACAGGGTCACTATGGCTACACCTTC.

CDR3 loop: CASSLAGGNSPLHF. The CDR3 DNA sequence: TGTGCCAGCAGTCTAGCAGGGGGCAATTCACCCCTCCACTTT. The chain combines TRBV3-1 (or the pseudogene TRBV3-2) with TRBJ1-6, with 8 bases that match TRBD1. Germline assignment: CDR1 LGHDT and CDR2 YNNKEL (reference sequence). Losses at the gene ends were 6 bases for V and 7 bases for J; bases not matched to a gene: 5. This CDR3 is built from 14 residues.

The chain joins TRBV11-2 to TRBJ2-3; D is tentatively TRBD1 or TRBD2 (5 bases each). V lost 3 bases to trimming and J lost 1 base, with 11 bases between them. This CDR3 contains 15 residues. CDR1 and CDR2 (germline): SGHAT, FQNNGV. CDR3 in amino acids: CASSFRDRGTDTQYF. The CDR3 DNA sequence: TGTGCCAGCAGCTTCAGGGACCGGGGCACAGATACGCAGTATTTT.

This rearrangement joins TRBV7-9 to TRBJ2-3, with a possible D match to TRBD2 (7 bases). Germline V gene sequence: CDR1 SEHNR, CDR2 FQNEAQ (reference sequence). V dropped 5 bases and J dropped 4 bases, with 19 bases sitting between them. This CDR3 spans 16 amino acids. The CDR3 loop reads CASSPRGTMVADTQYF. The CDR3 region has the DNA TGTGCCAGCAGCCCTAGGGGGACTATGGTTGCAGATACGCAGTATTTT.

The rearrangement uses TRBV18 and TRBJ1-4; 7 bases match TRBD1. This CDR3 comprises 15 residues. The J segment lost 10 bases and the V segment lost 0 bases, leaving 8 bases of the junction unmatched. Germline assignment: CDR1 KGHSH and CDR2 LQKENI. The CDR3 reads CASSPPVTGDGKLFF. The CDR3 coding sequence is TGTGCCAGCTCACCACCGGTCACAGGGGATGGAAAACTGTTTTTT.

CDR3 amino acids: CASSPATGSPDTQYF. In DNA form, the CDR3 reads TGTGCCAGCTCACCAGCCACAGGGAGCCCAGATACGCAGTATTTT. The chain links TRBV18 to TRBJ2-3; a weak D match, TRBD1 (6 bases). This CDR3 has 15 amino acids. CDR1 is KGHSH, CDR2 LQKENI, per germline. Trimming shortened V by 2 bases and J by 4 bases, and 13 bases separated the two germline ends.

CDR3 protein: CAIRGQSNQPQHF. In nucleotides, the CDR3 is TGTGCCATCAGGGGACAGAGCAATCAGCCCCAGCATTTT. J is TRBJ1-5 and V is TRBV10-3; TRBD1 agrees at 7 bases. Unmatched junction bases numbered 0, after V lost 6 bases and J lost 1 base. The CDR3 totals 13 residues. In germline, CDR1 is ENHRY, CDR2 SYGVKD.

This chain uses TRBV7-6 with TRBJ2-1; D unclear. The CDR3 has 16 residues. The V gene lost 5 bases and the J gene lost 2 bases, with 16 bases spanning the gap. Germline lookup yields CDR1 SGHVS and CDR2 FNYEAQ. DNA for the CDR3: TGTGCCAGCAGCGATCTCTACCGCAGGACCTACAATGAGCAGTTCTTC. It encodes CASSDLYRRTYNEQFF. The full variable domain, in which reference TRBV7-6 and TRBJ2-1 provide the parts outside the CDR3, is GAGVSQSPRYKVTKRGQDVALRCDPISGHVSLYWYRQALGQGPEFLTYFNYEAQQDKSGLPNDRFSAERPEGSISTLTIQRTEQRDSAMYRCASSDLYRRTYNEQFFGPGTRLTVL.

This clone was detected once. This chain connects TRBV6-5 to TRBJ2-3, with D uncertain. CDR1 and CDR2 from the germline V gene are MNHEY and SVGAGI. There are 15 residues in the CDR3. The V and J ends lost 2 bases and 0 bases respectively, with 9 bases between them. For the CDR3, the DNA is TGTGCCAGCAGTTACAGGGCCCCTAGCACAGATACGCAGTATTTT. It is translated as CASSYRAPSTDTQYF.

The DNA for the CDR3 is TGCGCCAGCAGCTCGGCTACTAGTTCCGGGGAGCTGTTTTTT. Amino acid sequence: CASSSATSSGELFF. V and J are TRBV5-1 and TRBJ2-2; D perhaps matches TRBD2 (5 bases). V gave up 3 bases and J gave up 6 bases, with 12 bases separating them. CDR1 and CDR2 (germline): SGHRS, YFSETQ. The CDR3 contains 14 residues.

The rearrangement joins TRBV3-1 (or the pseudogene TRBV3-2) to TRBJ2-7, with 13 positions matching TRBD2. This CDR3 is 14 amino acids long. Trimming removed 8 bases from V and 0 bases from J; junction bases left unmatched: 1. Germline loops: CDR1 LGHDT, CDR2 YNNKEL (reference sequence). The CDR3 region has the DNA TGTGCCAGCCGGACTAGCGGGAGCTCCTACGAGCAGTACTTC. It is translated as CASRTSGSSYEQYF.

The gene calls are TRBV10-1 and TRBJ2-7; unclear D gene. CDR3 length: 13 amino acids. The germline V and J ends were trimmed by 4 bases and 0 bases, with 7 bases remaining between them. Germline V lookup: CDR1 WNHNN, CDR2 SYGVQD (reference sequence). Here the CDR3 DNA reads TGCGCCAGCAGTGCCAGTCCCTCCTACGAGCAGTACTTC. Protein product: CASSASPSYEQYF.

This chain uses TRBV6-2 or TRBV6-3 with TRBJ2-3, with TRBD1 as a possible D gene (6 bases). The CDR3 sequence is 15 residues long. Germline CDR1 reads MNHEY; CDR2 reads SVGEGT. V was shortened by 6 bases and J by 3 bases, with 16 bases between the two germline ends. CDR3 amino acids: CASSRLRQGTDTQYF. As DNA, the CDR3 is TGTGCCAGCAGCCGGTTGAGGCAGGGGACAGATACGCAGTATTTT.

CDR3: CASRGVFGANVLTF. CDR3 DNA sequence: TGTGCCAGCAGAGGGGTTTTTGGGGCCAACGTCCTGACTTTC. V gene TRBV28 combines with J gene TRBJ2-6; D is perhaps TRBD1 (5 bases). Trimming pared 6 bases from V and 3 bases from J, leaving 9 bases between. Germline V gene lookup returns CDR1 MDHEN and CDR2 SYDVKM. This CDR3 is 14 amino acids long.

This clone was found once. The chain employs TRBV18 and TRBJ1-1; D unresolved. The CDR3 extends over 13 amino acids. V was trimmed by 3 bases and J by 5 bases, leaving 10 bases between them. Per the germline V gene, CDR1 is KGHSH and CDR2 is LQKENI. DNA of the CDR3: TGTGCCAGCTCACCTACTCGGGAGACTGAAGCTTTCTTT. Protein sequence: CASSPTRETEAFF.

The gene calls are TRBV3-1 (or the pseudogene TRBV3-2) and TRBJ2-3, with 11 bases fitting TRBD2. The CDR3 length is 14 residues. V lost 4 bases, J lost 5 bases, and 2 bases stayed unmatched. CDR1 is LGHDT, CDR2 YNNKEL, per germline (reference sequence). The CDR3 coding sequence is TGTGCCAGCAGCCCAGGACTAGCGGGAGATACGCAGTATTTT. It specifies CASSPGLAGDTQYF.